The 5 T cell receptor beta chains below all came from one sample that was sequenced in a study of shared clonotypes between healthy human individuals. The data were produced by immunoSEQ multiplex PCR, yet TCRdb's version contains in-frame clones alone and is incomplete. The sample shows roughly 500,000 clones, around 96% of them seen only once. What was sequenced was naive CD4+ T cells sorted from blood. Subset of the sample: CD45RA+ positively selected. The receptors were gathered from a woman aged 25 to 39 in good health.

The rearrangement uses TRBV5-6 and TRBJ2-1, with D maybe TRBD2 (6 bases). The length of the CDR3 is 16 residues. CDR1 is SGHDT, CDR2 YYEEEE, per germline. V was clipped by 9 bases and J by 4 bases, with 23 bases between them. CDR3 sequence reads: CATANNGRGKYNEQFF. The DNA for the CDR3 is TGTGCCACCGCCAATAATGGTCGCGGGAAATACAATGAGCAGTTCTTC.

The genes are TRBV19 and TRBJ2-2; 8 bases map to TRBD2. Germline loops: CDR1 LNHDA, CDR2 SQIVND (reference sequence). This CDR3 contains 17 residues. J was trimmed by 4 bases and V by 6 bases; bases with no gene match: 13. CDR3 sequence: CASSTLGGGLGTGELFF. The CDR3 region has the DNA TGTGCCAGTAGCACCCTCGGGGGGGGGCTGGGCACCGGGGAGCTGTTTTTT.

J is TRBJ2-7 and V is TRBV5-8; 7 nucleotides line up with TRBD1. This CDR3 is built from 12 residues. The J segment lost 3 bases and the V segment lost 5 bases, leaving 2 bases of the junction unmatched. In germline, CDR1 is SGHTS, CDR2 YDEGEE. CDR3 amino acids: CASRQGFYEQYF. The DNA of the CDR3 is TGTGCCAGCAGACAGGGGTTCTACGAGCAGTACTTC. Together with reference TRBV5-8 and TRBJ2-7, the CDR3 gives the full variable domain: EAGVTQSPTHLIKTRGQQATLRCSPISGHTSVYWYQQALGLGLQFLLWYDEGEERNRGNFPPRFSGRQFPNYSSELNVNALELEDSALYLCASRQGFYEQYFGPGTRLTVT.

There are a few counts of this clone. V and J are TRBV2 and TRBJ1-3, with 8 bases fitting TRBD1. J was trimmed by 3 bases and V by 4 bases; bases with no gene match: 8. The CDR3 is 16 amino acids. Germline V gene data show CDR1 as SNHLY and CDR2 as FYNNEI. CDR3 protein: CASSGPTGVGGNTIYF. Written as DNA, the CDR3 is TGTGCCAGCAGTGGGCCGACAGGGGTGGGTGGAAACACCATATATTTT.

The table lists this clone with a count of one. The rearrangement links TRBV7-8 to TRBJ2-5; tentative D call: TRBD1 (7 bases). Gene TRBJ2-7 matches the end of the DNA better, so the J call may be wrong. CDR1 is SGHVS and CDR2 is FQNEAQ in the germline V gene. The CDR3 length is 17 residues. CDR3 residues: CASSRLWGDRGSYEQYF. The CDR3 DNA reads TGTGCCAGCAGCCGGCTTTGGGGGGACAGAGGTTCCTACGAGCAGTACTTC.